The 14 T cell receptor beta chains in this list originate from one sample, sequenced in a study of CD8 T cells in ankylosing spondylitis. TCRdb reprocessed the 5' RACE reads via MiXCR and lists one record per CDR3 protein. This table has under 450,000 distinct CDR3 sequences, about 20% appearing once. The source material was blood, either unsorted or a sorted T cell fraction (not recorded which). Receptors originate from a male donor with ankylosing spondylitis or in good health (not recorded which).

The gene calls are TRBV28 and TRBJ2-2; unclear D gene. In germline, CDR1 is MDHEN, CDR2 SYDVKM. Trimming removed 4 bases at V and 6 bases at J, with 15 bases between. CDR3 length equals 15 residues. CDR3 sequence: CASSSVSRSPGELFF. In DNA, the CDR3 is TGTGCCAGCAGTTCCGTGTCCAGGAGTCCCGGGGAGCTGTTTTTT. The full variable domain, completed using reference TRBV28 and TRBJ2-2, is DVKVTQSSRYLVKRTGEKVFLECVQDMDHENMFWYRQDPGLGLRLIYFSYDVKMKEKGDIPEGYSVSREKKERFSLILESASTNQTSMYLCASSSVSRSPGELFFGEGSRLTVL.

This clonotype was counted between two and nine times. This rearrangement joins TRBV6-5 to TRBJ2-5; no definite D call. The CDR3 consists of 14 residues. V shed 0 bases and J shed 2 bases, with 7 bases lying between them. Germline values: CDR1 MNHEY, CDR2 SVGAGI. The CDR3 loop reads CASSYSHRQETQYF. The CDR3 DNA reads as TGTGCCAGCAGTTACTCCCACAGACAAGAGACCCAGTACTTC.

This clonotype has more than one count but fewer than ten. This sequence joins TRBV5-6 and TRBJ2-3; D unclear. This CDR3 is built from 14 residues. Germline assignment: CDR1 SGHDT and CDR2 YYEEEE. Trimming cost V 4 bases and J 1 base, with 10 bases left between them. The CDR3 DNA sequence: TGTGCCAGCAGCCAGGACCGTCGCACAGATACGCAGTATTTT. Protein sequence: CASSQDRRTDTQYF.

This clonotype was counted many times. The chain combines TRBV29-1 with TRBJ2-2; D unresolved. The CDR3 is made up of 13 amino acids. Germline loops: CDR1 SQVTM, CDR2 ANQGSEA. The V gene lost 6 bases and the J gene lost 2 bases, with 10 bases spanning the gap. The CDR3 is CSVTSANTGELFF. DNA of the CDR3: TGCAGCGTGACCTCAGCCAACACCGGGGAGCTGTTTTTT.

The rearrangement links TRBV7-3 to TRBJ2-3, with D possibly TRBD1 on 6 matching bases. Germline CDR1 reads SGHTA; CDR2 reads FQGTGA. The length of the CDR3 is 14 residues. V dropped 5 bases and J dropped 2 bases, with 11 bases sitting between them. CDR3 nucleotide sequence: TGTGCCAGCAGCACGGACAGAAACACAGATACGCAGTATTTT. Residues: CASSTDRNTDTQYF.

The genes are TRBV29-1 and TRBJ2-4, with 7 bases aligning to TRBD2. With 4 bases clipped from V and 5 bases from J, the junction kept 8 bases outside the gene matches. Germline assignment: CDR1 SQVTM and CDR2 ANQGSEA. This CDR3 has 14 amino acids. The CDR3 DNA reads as TGCAGCGTTGCGAGGGGCGCGGGAGAAAACATTCAGTACTTC. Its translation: CSVARGAGENIQYF.

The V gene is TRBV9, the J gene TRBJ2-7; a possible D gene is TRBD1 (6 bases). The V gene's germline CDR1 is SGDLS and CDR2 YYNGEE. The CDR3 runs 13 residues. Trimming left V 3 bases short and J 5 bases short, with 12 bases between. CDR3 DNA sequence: TGTGCCAGCAGCGCCAGGGGTAGCAACGAGCAGTACTTC. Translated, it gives CASSARGSNEQYF.

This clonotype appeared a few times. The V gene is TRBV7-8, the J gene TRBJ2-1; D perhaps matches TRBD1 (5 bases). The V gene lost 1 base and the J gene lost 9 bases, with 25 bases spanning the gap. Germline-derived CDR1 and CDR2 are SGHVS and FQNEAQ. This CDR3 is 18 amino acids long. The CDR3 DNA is TGTGCCAGCAGCTTAGTTGCGTTCTCACAGGCCCTACCGGGTGAGCAGTTCTTC. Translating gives CASSLVAFSQALPGEQFF.

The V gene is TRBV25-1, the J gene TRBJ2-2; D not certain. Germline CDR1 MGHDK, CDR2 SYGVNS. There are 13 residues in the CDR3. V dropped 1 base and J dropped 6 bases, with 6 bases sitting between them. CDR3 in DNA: TGTGCCAGCAGTGAATTGTCAGCCGGGGAGCTGTTTTTT. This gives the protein CASSELSAGELFF.

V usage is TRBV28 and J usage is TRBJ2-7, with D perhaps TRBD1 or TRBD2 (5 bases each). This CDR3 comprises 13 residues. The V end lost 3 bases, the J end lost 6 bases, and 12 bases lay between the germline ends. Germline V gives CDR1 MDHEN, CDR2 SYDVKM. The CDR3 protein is CASSFAGSVEQYF. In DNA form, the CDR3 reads TGTGCCAGCAGTTTCGCAGGGAGTGTCGAGCAGTACTTC. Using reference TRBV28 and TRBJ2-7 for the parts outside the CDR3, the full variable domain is DVKVTQSSRYLVKRTGEKVFLECVQDMDHENMFWYRQDPGLGLRLIYFSYDVKMKEKGDIPEGYSVSREKKERFSLILESASTNQTSMYLCASSFAGSVEQYFGPGTRLTVT.

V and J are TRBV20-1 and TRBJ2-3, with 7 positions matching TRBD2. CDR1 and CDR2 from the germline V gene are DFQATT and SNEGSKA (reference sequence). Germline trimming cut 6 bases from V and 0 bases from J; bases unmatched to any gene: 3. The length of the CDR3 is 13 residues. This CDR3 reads CSALADSTDTQYF. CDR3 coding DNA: TGCAGTGCCCTAGCGGACAGCACAGATACGCAGTATTTT.

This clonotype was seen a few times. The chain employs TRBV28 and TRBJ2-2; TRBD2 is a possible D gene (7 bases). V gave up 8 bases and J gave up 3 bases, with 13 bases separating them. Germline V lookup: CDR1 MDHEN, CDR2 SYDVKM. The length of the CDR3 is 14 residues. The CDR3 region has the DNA TGTGCCAGCGGGGGGGCCTATGACACCGGGGAGCTGTTTTTT. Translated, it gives CASGGAYDTGELFF.

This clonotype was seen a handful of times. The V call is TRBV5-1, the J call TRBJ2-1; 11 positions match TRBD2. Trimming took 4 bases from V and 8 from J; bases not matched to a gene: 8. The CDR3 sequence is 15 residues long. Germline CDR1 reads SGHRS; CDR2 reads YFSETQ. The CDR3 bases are TGCGCCAGCAGCCTAGCGGGGGGCTCTGACCATGAGCAGTTCTTC. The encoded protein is CASSLAGGSDHEQFF.

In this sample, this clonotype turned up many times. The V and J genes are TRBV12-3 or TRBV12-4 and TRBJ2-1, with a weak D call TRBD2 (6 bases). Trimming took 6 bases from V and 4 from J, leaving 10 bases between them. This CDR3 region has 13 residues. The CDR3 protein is CASSPAGYNEQFF. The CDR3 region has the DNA TGTGCCAGCAGCCCCGCGGGGTACAATGAGCAGTTCTTC.